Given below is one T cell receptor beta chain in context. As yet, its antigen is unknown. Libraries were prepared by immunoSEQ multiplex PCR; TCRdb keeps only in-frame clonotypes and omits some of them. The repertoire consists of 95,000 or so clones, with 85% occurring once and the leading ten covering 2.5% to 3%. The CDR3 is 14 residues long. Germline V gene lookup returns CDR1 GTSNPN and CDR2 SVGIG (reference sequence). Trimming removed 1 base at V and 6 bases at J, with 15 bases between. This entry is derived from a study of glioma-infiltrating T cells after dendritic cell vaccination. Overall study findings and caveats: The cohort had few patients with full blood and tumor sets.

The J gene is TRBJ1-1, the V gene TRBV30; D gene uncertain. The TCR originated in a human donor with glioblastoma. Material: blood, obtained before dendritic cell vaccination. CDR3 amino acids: CAWSALPGVPEAFF. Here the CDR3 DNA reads TGTGCCTGGAGTGCCCTTCCCGGGGTTCCTGAAGCTTTCTTT.